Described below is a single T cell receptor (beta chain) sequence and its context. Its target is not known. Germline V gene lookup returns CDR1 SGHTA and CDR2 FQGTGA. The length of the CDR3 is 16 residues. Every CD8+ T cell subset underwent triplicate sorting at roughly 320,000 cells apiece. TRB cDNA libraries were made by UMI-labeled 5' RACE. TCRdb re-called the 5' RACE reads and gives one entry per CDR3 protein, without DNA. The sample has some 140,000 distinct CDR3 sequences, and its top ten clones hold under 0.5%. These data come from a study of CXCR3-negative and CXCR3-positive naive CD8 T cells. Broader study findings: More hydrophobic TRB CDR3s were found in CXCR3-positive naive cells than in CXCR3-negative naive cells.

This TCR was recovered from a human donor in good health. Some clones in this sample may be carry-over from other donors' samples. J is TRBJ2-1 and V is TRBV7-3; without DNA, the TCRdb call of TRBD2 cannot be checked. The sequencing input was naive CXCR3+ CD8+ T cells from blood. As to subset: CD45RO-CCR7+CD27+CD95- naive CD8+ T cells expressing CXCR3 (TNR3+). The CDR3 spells CASSLGTSGSYNEQFF.